This TCR beta chain is drawn from a study of control samples from healthy donors and cancer patients. The protocol was immunoSEQ multiplex PCR, while the TCRdb copy is restricted to in-frame clones and leaves out a portion. The sample comprises some 250,000 clones, over 75% of which are singletons, and approximately 12% rests with the top ten. This clone occurred once. The TCR was taken from a woman aged 55-70 years with lung cancer. The sample taken for sequencing was PBMCs.

CDR3 residues: CASSFQGYLAKNIQYF. CDR3 nucleotides: TGTGCCAGCAGCTTCCAGGGCTACCTAGCCAAAAACATTCAGTACTTC. This chain connects TRBV11-2 to TRBJ2-4; perhaps TRBD1 as D (5 bases). The CDR3 is made up of 16 amino acids. Germline CDR1 reads SGHAT; CDR2 reads FQNNGV. Trimming took off 3 bases at V and 0 bases at J, with 12 bases between the two ends. Full variable domain (missing parts from reference TRBV11-2 and TRBJ2-4): EAGVAQSPRYKIIEKRQSVAFWCNPISGHATLYWYQQILGQGPKLLIQFQNNGVVDDSQLPKDRFSAERLKGVDSTLKIQPAKLEDSAVYLCASSFQGYLAKNIQYFGAGTRLSVL.